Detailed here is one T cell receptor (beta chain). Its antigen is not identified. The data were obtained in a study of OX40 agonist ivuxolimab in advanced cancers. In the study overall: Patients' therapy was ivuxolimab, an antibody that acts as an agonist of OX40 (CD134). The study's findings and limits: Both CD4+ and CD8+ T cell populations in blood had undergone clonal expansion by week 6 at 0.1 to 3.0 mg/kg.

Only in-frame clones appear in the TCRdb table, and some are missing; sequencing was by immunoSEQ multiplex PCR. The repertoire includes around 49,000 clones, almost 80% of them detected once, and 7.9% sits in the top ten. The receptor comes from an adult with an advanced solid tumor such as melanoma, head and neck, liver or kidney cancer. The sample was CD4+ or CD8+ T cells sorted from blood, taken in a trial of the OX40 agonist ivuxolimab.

The CDR3 DNA follows: TGCGCCAGCAGCGCGTCTGGAAACACCATATATTTT. Amino acid sequence: CASSASGNTIYF. The J gene is TRBJ1-3, the V gene TRBV4-1; D is ambiguous. V was shortened by 5 bases and J by 1 base, with 3 bases between the two germline ends. The V gene's germline CDR1 is MGHRA and CDR2 YSYEKL. The length of the CDR3 is 12 residues.